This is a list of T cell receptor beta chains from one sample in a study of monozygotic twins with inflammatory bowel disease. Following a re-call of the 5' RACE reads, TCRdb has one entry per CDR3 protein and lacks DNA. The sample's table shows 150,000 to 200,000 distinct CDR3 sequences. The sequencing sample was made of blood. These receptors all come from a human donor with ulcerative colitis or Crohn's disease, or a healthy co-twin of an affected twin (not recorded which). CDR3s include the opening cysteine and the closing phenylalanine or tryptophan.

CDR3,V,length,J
CASRRDPPNNEQFF,TRBV7-8,14,TRBJ2-1
CASTSRRQSFEQYF,TRBV5-6,14,TRBJ2-7
CASSFMREAQYF,TRBV7-2,12,TRBJ2-5
CSARGELGGETQYF,TRBV20-1,14,TRBJ2-5
CASRSGTSVFETQYF,TRBV5-4,15,TRBJ2-5
CASSYPGQGHYNEQFF,TRBV6-5,16,TRBJ2-1
CASSVAPRLNNEQFF,TRBV9,15,TRBJ2-1
CASSLMDSYGYTF,TRBV3-1,13,TRBJ1-2
CSAPNSQKRGMNQPQHF,TRBV20-1,17,TRBJ1-5
CASSLTGRETQYF,TRBV3-1,13,TRBJ2-5
CASSLGAPMNTEAFF,TRBV28,15,TRBJ1-1
CASSLSTEYNEQFF,TRBV7-2,14,TRBJ2-1
CATSTRQTTSSETQYF,TRBV15,16,TRBJ2-5
CSASAGVGANVLTF,TRBV20-1,14,TRBJ2-6
CASSRPGLAADEQYF,TRBV18,15,TRBJ2-7
CASSGDRGGNIQYF,TRBV9,14,TRBJ2-4
CSVPLLSTQYF,TRBV29-1,11,TRBJ2-3
CASSQAFTGSSYEQYF,TRBV3-1,16,TRBJ2-7
CSARVGPSNTGELFF,TRBV29-1,15,TRBJ2-2
CASSRGSAGELFF,TRBV4-3,13,TRBJ2-2
CASSLAGSNEQYF,TRBV5-1,13,TRBJ2-7
CASSLFDPPETQYF,TRBV5-1,14,TRBJ2-5
CASSLLLRPNIQYF,TRBV7-2,14,TRBJ2-4
CAWSPWTGVTGELFF,TRBV30,15,TRBJ2-2
CASCLAGVNEQFF,TRBV7-2,13,TRBJ2-1
CASSQDRGSPLHF,TRBV6-4,13,TRBJ1-6
CASSSRRPGANVLTF,TRBV12-3/TRBV12-4,15,TRBJ2-6
CASSFWGEAKNIQYF,TRBV12-3/TRBV12-4,15,TRBJ2-4
CASSYIPGARNNEQFF,TRBV6-5,16,TRBJ2-1
CASSLLEDTGELFF,TRBV9,14,TRBJ2-2
CASSEPGLASYEQYF,TRBV6-1,15,TRBJ2-7
CASSDGWRDQETQYF,TRBV6-1,15,TRBJ2-5
CSVSSRASLAKNIQYF,TRBV20-1,16,TRBJ2-4
CASSLDSGFGEKLFF,TRBV6-4,15,TRBJ1-4
CAWSAGTHNTDTQYF,TRBV30,15,TRBJ2-3
CATSRSSKQGYEQYF,TRBV15,15,TRBJ2-7
CASTVHRVEGLNF,TRBV6-6,13,TRBJ2-5
CATSDWKGATGELFF,TRBV24-1,15,TRBJ2-2
CASSKVGGDYGYTF,TRBV21-1,14,TRBJ1-2
CASSHGLAGRVYSEQFF,TRBV19,17,TRBJ2-1
CASSLKASGRAGYNEQFF,TRBV5-4,18,TRBJ2-1
CASSFSGASLNEQFF,TRBV5-1,15,TRBJ2-1
CASLALGGRATNEKLFF,TRBV27,17,TRBJ1-4
CSALLRYGGGNQPQHF,TRBV20-1,16,TRBJ1-5
CSAPPLLAGSTDTQYF,TRBV20-1,16,TRBJ2-3
CAAAVAGGTDTQYF,TRBV6-1,14,TRBJ2-3
CASSIAGQSLGGANVLTF,TRBV19,18,TRBJ2-6
CASSLSGRARAGELFF,TRBV27,16,TRBJ2-2
CASSLLSRIGANYGYTF,TRBV28,17,TRBJ1-2
CASSLVGSGGEKLFF,TRBV11-2,15,TRBJ1-4
CASSLGQGTQYF,TRBV12-3/TRBV12-4,12,TRBJ2-3
CASQLTGGVILEQYF,TRBV7-3,15,TRBJ2-7
CASSPIAGEGNEQFF,TRBV18,15,TRBJ2-1
CASSPPPGGLRRERYNEQFF,TRBV3-2,20,TRBJ2-1
CASSQVLTGEVEQYF,TRBV3-1,15,TRBJ2-7